This entry features one T cell receptor (beta chain) sequence. The antigen it recognizes is unknown. Within one base of it there is no much larger clone, and no base qualities were kept. The CDR3 contains 14 residues, cysteine and phenylalanine counted. This entry keeps only the CDR3 DNA: 42 bases, framed from base 1. The junction carries 16 bases between V and J, which are trimmed by 6 bases and 5 bases respectively. Looking up the germline V gene yields CDR1 SNHLY and CDR2 FYNNEI. These data come from a study of beta chain features in type 1 diabetes listed by TCRdb under 2018. Study-level background: Patients and healthy donors did not differ in mean age, gender distribution, total cell number or subset yield. A total of roughly 100 million sorted cells were examined across all samples, and the number of cells per subset was strongly correlated with RNA yield. Regulatory and stem cell-like memory subsets were isolated from only 8 patients and about eight healthy donors, whereas naive and central memory subsets came from all 30 or so donors. In the study, recently diagnosed type 1 diabetes patients and matched healthy donors were compared on the TCRB repertoires of their sorted circulating CD4+ T cell subsets. Overall study outcomes, separate from this receptor: Because the HLA sub-analyses included only small numbers of individuals, any influence of HLA type on TCRB rearrangement was left unresolved. Shorter templates might be favored by PCR, yet because patient and control samples were amplified and corrected together, any such skew would affect both groups equally. Fewer insertions and more nucleotide deletions at VDJ recombination sites were observed in patients with type 1 diabetes, implying thymic rearrangement abnormalities. Because cDNA rather than genomic DNA was sequenced, highly expressing activated cells could have been over-represented, although no difference in activation and CD3 levels was found between groups. Naive, central memory and regulatory TCRB repertoires appeared to be more similar among patients than among healthy donors. A moderate but significant shortening of TCRB CDR3 length was observed in type 1 diabetes patients in all four CD4+ subsets.

The High Capacity cDNA Reverse Transcription Kit was used to reverse transcribe all of the isolated RNA, meaning that expressed TCRB transcripts were what got sequenced. Naive, central memory and regulatory T cell samples underwent deep immunoSEQ sequencing, averaging approximately 3.5 million total reads per sample. After sorted cells were lysed in RLT buffer, RNA was extracted with DNase-treated RNeasy Micro or Mini kits, with the choice depending on cell number. Each cell subset was processed separately to prevent cross-contamination, with patient and healthy donor samples processed together. The immunoSEQ multiplex PCR was used to amplify TCRB sequences from cDNA, generating 87-bp fragments that spanned the CDR3 region. Sequencing of the amplicons was performed on the Illumina HiSeq platform. In the original analysis: Synthetic template baselines were used to correct PCR bias computationally, reads within Hamming distance 2 were collapsed, and singletons that could not be merged were discarded. By aligning reads against IMGT, V, D and J genes, CDR3 length, and insertions or deletions at six rearrangement sites were assigned. Within each subset, clonotype counts were normalized to the number of sorted cells before true diversity and Gini coefficients were calculated with the tcR R package. The overlap coefficient, calculated on TCRB nucleotide sequences, was used to measure repertoire sharing. As a proxy for the pre-selection repertoire, out-of-frame TCRB sequences from naive cells were analyzed. TCRdb took over this immuneACCESS table, retaining in-frame rearrangements with V and J assigned. Such tables are incomplete; in checked studies, under half of the missing clones stem from an unresolved V gene, and the remainder is unexplained. V, J and clone size were drawn from that table, and D and trimming were deduced from the DNA. The sample includes roughly 260,000 clones, with under 13% observed a single time. Roughly 0.017% of the sample lies in the top ten.

From each donor, a single peripheral blood sample of about 116 mL on average was drawn into heparinised tubes. A BD FACSAria II and a panel including CD45RO, CCR7, CD25, CD127, CD95 and CD27 were used to sort naive, central memory, regulatory and stem cell-like memory CD4+ T cells. Every sorted population had a purity above 95%. Right away, PBMCs were isolated by Lymphoprep density gradient centrifugation and were stained directly, with no culture step. So that batch effects would be minimized, each experiment stained and sorted samples in pairs, pairing one healthy donor with one patient. The source material was naive CD4+ T cells from blood. This sample's cell subset or site label indicates: true naive CD4+ T cells. The sequence derives from a man between 25 and 39 years old with type 1 diabetes. The chain couples TRBV2 to TRBJ2-5; a tentative D match to TRBD2 spans 6 bases. The DNA sequence is given as TGTGCCAGCAGCCCCTGGAGGGGCGGGGAGACCCAGTACTTC. It translates to CASSPWRGGETQYF.